Following are 24 T cell receptor beta chains from one sample sequenced in a study of Tregs in tolerant kidney transplant recipients. The assay was immunoSEQ multiplex PCR, and TCRdb's table has in-frame clones only and misses some. In the table there are approximately 45,000 clones, roughly 95% of which are singletons. These receptors have no identified antigens. The specimen was Tregs from blood cultured with allogeneic cells. Receptors were obtained from a human donor in good health.

The chain combines TRBV5-1 with TRBJ1-2, with unresolved D. Between the trimmed V and J ends, which lost 4 bases and 8 bases, there was a span of 9 bases. The CDR3 contains 11 residues. The germline V gene has CDR1 SGHRS and CDR2 YFSETQ. The CDR3 loop is CASSPGHGYTF. The CDR3 nucleotides are TGCGCCAGCAGCCCAGGTCACGGCTACACCTTC.

The rearrangement uses TRBV5-1 and TRBJ2-7; possible D gene TRBD2, 6 bases. The CDR3 runs 15 residues. Germline-derived CDR1 and CDR2 are SGHRS and YFSETQ. Trimming took off 4 bases at V and 6 bases at J, with 20 bases between the two ends. CDR3 coding DNA: TGCGCCAGCAGCCCGCAGGTTGGGGACGGGGGCGAGCAGTACTTC. It codes for CASSPQVGDGGEQYF.

This chain joins TRBV5-1 and TRBJ1-6; a possible D gene is TRBD1 (6 bases). With 0 bases removed from V and 6 bases from J, the gap between germline ends came to 10 bases. The CDR3 has 15 amino acids. Germline assignment: CDR1 SGHRS and CDR2 YFSETQ. CDR3 protein: CASSLESGANSPLHF. The CDR3 DNA is TGCGCCAGCAGCTTGGAATCAGGGGCTAATTCACCCCTCCACTTT.

The table lists this clone with a count of one. The chain joins TRBV2 to TRBJ1-1; D uncertain. Trimming took 7 bases from V and 8 from J, leaving 11 bases between them. Per the germline V gene, CDR1 is SNHLY and CDR2 is FYNNEI. The CDR3 is 11 amino acids. CDR3 in DNA: TGTGCCAGCATTGATCAGAGAGAAGCTTTCTTT. Its translation is CASIDQREAFF.

The V and J genes are TRBV2 and TRBJ1-2, with 7 bases aligning to TRBD1. Trimming took 5 bases from V and 6 from J; bases not matched to a gene: 9. Germline loops: CDR1 SNHLY, CDR2 FYNNEI. This CDR3 is built from 14 residues. CDR3: CASSRQGSLNGYTF. The CDR3 nucleotides are TGTGCCAGCAGTAGACAGGGATCCCTAAATGGCTACACCTTC.

The gene calls are TRBV5-1 and TRBJ1-3, with D uncertain. CDR1 and CDR2 (germline): SGHRS, YFSETQ. Trimming pared 4 bases from V and 0 bases from J, leaving 8 bases between. This CDR3 comprises 14 residues. This chain's CDR3 is CASSAATSGNTIYF. In nucleotides, the CDR3 is TGCGCCAGCAGCGCGGCTACCTCTGGAAACACCATATATTTT.

This chain joins TRBV11-2 and TRBJ1-4, with 7 bases matching TRBD1. With V trimmed by 8 bases and J by 7 bases, 13 bases remained unmatched. The CDR3 loop spans 15 amino acids. Germline V gene lookup returns CDR1 SGHAT and CDR2 FQNNGV. The CDR3 region is CASSRQGGMAEKLFF. The CDR3 coding sequence is TGTGCCAGCTCACGACAGGGTGGAATGGCTGAAAAACTGTTTTTT.

The chain links TRBV7-7 to TRBJ2-5; unclear D gene. Trimming cost V 5 bases and J 3 bases, with 10 bases left between them. The germline gives CDR1 SSHAT, CDR2 FNYEAQ (reference sequence). The CDR3 is 13 amino acids. The CDR3 DNA is TGTGCCAGCAGCCCCCGAATGGAAGAGACCCAGTACTTC. Its translation: CASSPRMEETQYF.

This chain links TRBV5-1 with TRBJ2-2, with D tentatively TRBD1 (5 bases). Trimming stripped 3 bases from V and 3 bases from J, with 12 bases between. Germline V gene data show CDR1 as SGHRS and CDR2 as YFSETQ. This CDR3 contains 15 residues. The CDR3 protein is CASSSTGAYTGELFF. DNA of the CDR3: TGCGCCAGCAGCTCGACTGGGGCTTACACCGGGGAGCTGTTTTTT.

The chain couples TRBV5-1 to TRBJ2-5, with 9 bases fitting TRBD2. The CDR3 extends over 14 amino acids. V dropped 4 bases and J dropped 4; count of bases not matched to a gene: 5. Germline-derived CDR1 and CDR2 are SGHRS and YFSETQ. The CDR3, as DNA: TGCGCCAGCAGCGGATTAGCGGGAGTAGAGACCCAGTACTTC. Its protein is CASSGLAGVETQYF. The full variable domain, its missing parts supplied by reference TRBV5-1 and TRBJ2-5, is KAGVTQTPRYLIKTRGQQVTLSCSPISGHRSVSWYQQTPGQGLQFLFEYFSETQRNKGNFPGRFSGRQFSNSRSEMNVSTLELGDSALYLCASSGLAGVETQYFGPGTRLLVL.

The rearrangement links TRBV19 to TRBJ1-5, with D uncertain. This CDR3 has 14 amino acids. From germline, CDR1 is LNHDA and CDR2 SQIVND (reference sequence). The germline V and J ends were trimmed by 0 bases and 0 bases, with 3 bases remaining between them. Written as DNA, the CDR3 is TGTGCCAGTAGTATAGAACGTAGCAATCAGCCCCAGCATTTT. Its protein product is CASSIERSNQPQHF.

This chain links TRBV6-6 with TRBJ2-5; tentative D call: TRBD1 (6 bases). The CDR3 covers 15 residues. The V end lost 0 bases, the J end lost 3 bases, and 11 bases lay between the germline ends. Looked up from germline, CDR1 is MNHNY and CDR2 is SVGAGI (reference sequence). CDR3 nucleotide sequence: TGTGCCAGCAGTTACTCCCCGGGACAAAAAGAGACCCAGTACTTC. Protein sequence: CASSYSPGQKETQYF.

The V gene is TRBV18, the J gene TRBJ1-2, with 8 bases aligning to TRBD1. CDR3 length equals 17 residues. Losses at the gene ends were 9 bases for V and 5 bases for J; bases not matched to a gene: 20. Germline V gene lookup returns CDR1 KGHSH and CDR2 LQKENI. CDR3: CASSLGTGGTTRYGYTF. DNA for the CDR3: TGTGCCAGTTCCTTAGGCACAGGGGGTACGACCCGATATGGCTACACCTTC.

The chain is built from TRBV6-1 and TRBJ1-1, with 12 bases matching TRBD1. V gave up 3 bases and J gave up 7 bases; unmatched junction bases: 9. Germline CDR1 MNHNS, CDR2 SASEGT. The CDR3 has 16 residues. CDR3 DNA sequence: TGTGCCAGCAGTGAGTATAGGGACAGGGGGCGCGGTGAAGCTTTCTTT. Amino acids: CASSEYRDRGRGEAFF.

The V and J genes are TRBV10-3 and TRBJ2-6; D is unresolved. V dropped 0 bases and J dropped 0 bases, with 3 bases sitting between them. Germline V gene lookup returns CDR1 ENHRY and CDR2 SYGVKD. The CDR3 has 15 amino acids. CDR3 amino acids: CAISESFSGANVLTF. The CDR3 bases are TGTGCCATCAGTGAGTCATTCTCTGGGGCCAACGTCCTGACTTTC.

The gene calls are TRBV19 and TRBJ1-3; maybe TRBD1 (5 bases). The V gene lost 3 bases and the J gene lost 2 bases, with 14 bases spanning the gap. This CDR3 is built from 16 residues. The V gene's germline CDR1 is LNHDA and CDR2 SQIVND (reference sequence). The CDR3 reads CASSIPRQGPGNTIYF. In DNA form, the CDR3 reads TGTGCCAGTAGTATCCCCCGGCAGGGTCCTGGAAACACCATATATTTT.

V gene TRBV7-2 combines with J gene TRBJ2-7; 10 nucleotides match TRBD2. Per the germline V gene, CDR1 is SGHTA and CDR2 is FQGNSA. V lost 1 base and J lost 2; bases outside the gene matches: 2. CDR3 length: 15 amino acids. CDR3 in DNA: TGTGCCAGCAGCTTAGTAGCGGGGGGAGCCTACGAGCAGTACTTC. Its protein product is CASSLVAGGAYEQYF. Using reference TRBV7-2 and TRBJ2-7 for the parts outside the CDR3, the full variable domain is GAGVSQSPSNKVTEKGKDVELRCDPISGHTALYWYRQSLGQGLEFLIYFQGNSAPDKSGLPSDRFSAERTGGSVSTLTIQRTQQEDSAVYLCASSLVAGGAYEQYFGPGTRLTVT.

This chain uses TRBV7-9 with TRBJ1-1; tentative D call: TRBD1 (6 bases). Germline CDR1 and CDR2: SEHNR and FQNEAQ (reference sequence). Trimming took off 9 bases at V and 3 bases at J, with 20 bases between the two ends. This CDR3 has 15 residues. The CDR3 sequence: CASTHEQGKDTEAFF. In DNA, the CDR3 is TGTGCCAGTACCCATGAACAGGGAAAGGACACTGAAGCTTTCTTT.

The V gene is TRBV10-3, the J gene TRBJ2-7; D could derive from TRBD1 or TRBD2 (6 bases each). This CDR3 comprises 13 residues. The germline V gene encodes CDR1 ENHRY and CDR2 SYGVKD. V gave up 10 bases and J gave up 5 bases, with 18 bases separating them. CDR3 sequence: CATRDKERDEQYF. The CDR3 nucleotides read TGTGCCACGCGGGACAAAGAAAGGGACGAGCAGTACTTC.

The chain carries TRBV2 and TRBJ2-1, with D uncertain. Germline V gene lookup returns CDR1 SNHLY and CDR2 FYNNEI. The V end lost 2 bases, the J end lost 0 bases, and 8 bases lay between the germline ends. The CDR3 runs to 15 residues. The CDR3 bases are TGTGCCAGCAGTGAATTCGTTTCCTCCTACAATGAGCAGTTCTTC. This gives the protein CASSEFVSSYNEQFF.

This chain joins TRBV9 and TRBJ2-2; D gene uncertain. The V gene's germline CDR1 is SGDLS and CDR2 YYNGEE. With 0 bases removed from V and 5 bases from J, the gap between germline ends came to 5 bases. The CDR3 contains 13 residues. The CDR3: CASSVVGTGELFF. The DNA of the CDR3 is TGTGCCAGCAGCGTAGTAGGAACCGGGGAGCTGTTTTTT.

This sequence joins TRBV18 and TRBJ2-3; tentatively, D is TRBD2 (5 bases). The CDR3 runs 15 residues. Germline V gene data show CDR1 as KGHSH and CDR2 as LQKENI. V gave up 2 bases and J gave up 4 bases, with 13 bases separating them. In DNA, the CDR3 is TGTGCCAGCTCACCAAAGGTTCTAGCCTCAGATACGCAGTATTTT. Translating it yields CASSPKVLASDTQYF.

The J gene is TRBJ1-1, the V gene TRBV6-5; 8 bases agree with TRBD1. Germline-derived CDR1 and CDR2 are MNHEY and SVGAGI. The CDR3 consists of 14 residues. After removal of 2 bases from V and 8 bases from J, the junction contained 7 bases not matched to a gene. CDR3 residues: CASSYGQGAKEAFF. CDR3 coding DNA: TGTGCCAGCAGTTACGGACAGGGAGCGAAAGAAGCTTTCTTT.

V usage is TRBV10-3 and J usage is TRBJ1-5; 7 nucleotides match TRBD1. CDR1 is ENHRY and CDR2 is SYGVKD in the germline V gene. The V and J ends lost 10 bases and 8 bases, in that order; junction bases with no gene match: 5. The CDR3 has 11 residues. CDR3 in amino acids: CATSQGEPQHF. The CDR3 DNA is TGTGCCACCAGCCAGGGGGAGCCCCAGCATTTT.